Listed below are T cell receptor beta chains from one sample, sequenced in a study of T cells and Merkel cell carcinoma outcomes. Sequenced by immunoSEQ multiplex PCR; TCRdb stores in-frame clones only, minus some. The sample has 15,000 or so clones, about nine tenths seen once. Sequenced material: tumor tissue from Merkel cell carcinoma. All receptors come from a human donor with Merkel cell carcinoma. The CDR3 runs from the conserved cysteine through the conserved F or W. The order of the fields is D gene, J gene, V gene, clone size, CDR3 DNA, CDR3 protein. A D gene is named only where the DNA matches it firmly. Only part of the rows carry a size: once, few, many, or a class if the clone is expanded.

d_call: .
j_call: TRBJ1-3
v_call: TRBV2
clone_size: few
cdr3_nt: TGTGCCAGCGTGGGGAGTGGGGAAAACACCATATATTTT
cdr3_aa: CASVGSGENTIYF

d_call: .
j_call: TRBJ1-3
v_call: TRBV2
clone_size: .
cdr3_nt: TGTGCCAGCAGTGCCCAGACAGTACCTGGAAACACCATATATTTT
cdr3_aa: CASSAQTVPGNTIYF

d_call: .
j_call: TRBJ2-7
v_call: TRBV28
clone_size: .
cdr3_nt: TGTGCCAGCAGTTACTCCGGGCCATCCTACGAGCAGTACTTC
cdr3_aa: CASSYSGPSYEQYF

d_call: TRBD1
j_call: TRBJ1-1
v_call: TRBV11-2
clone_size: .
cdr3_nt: TGTGCCAGCAGCTTAGGGGACAGACGATTTGAAGCTTTCTTT
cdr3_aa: CASSLGDRRFEAFF

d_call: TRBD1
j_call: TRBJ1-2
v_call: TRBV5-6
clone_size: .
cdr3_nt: TGTGCCAGCAACTCGGACAGGGGGCAACGGGGCTACACCTTC
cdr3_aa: CASNSDRGQRGYTF

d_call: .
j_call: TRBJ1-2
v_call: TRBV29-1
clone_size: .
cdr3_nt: TGCAGCGTAGGGGAGATTTATGGCTACACCTTC
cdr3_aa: CSVGEIYGYTF

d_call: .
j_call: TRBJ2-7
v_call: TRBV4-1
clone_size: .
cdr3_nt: TGCGCCAGCAGCCAAGAAACCGCCCTCAGGGTAGGGGATAGCTCCTACGAGCAGTACTTC
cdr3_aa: CASSQETALRVGDSSYEQYF

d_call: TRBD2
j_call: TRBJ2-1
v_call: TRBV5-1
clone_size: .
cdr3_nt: TGCGCCAGCAGCTTACCCGGGACTAGCGGGATCAATGAGCAGTTCTTC
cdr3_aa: CASSLPGTSGINEQFF

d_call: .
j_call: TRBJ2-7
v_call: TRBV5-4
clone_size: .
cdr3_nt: TGTGCCAGCAGCTTGCTCAGTGGCTCCTACGAGCAGTACTTC
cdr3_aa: CASSLLSGSYEQYF

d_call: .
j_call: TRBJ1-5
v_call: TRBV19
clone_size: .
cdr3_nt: TGTGCCAGTAGTACAGGGGGCAATCAGCCCCAGCATTTT
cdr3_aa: CASSTGGNQPQHF

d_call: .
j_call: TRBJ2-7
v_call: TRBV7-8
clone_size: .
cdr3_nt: TGTGTCAGCAGCTTATTGAGGGGCGGGGAGCAGTACTTC
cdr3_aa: CVSSLLRGGEQYF

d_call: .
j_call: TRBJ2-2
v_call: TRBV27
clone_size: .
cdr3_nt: TGTGCCAGCAGTTTCGCGGCCGGGGAGCTGTTTTTT
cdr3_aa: CASSFAAGELFF